What follows are 5 T cell receptor beta chains derived from one specimen sequenced in a study of regulatory T cells in long-lasting Graves disease. Arm-PCR of CDR3 regions with iRepertoire HTBI primers generated TCR beta libraries. TCRdb re-called the multiplex PCR reads with MiXCR, one entry per CDR3 protein. The data hold hundreds of thousands of distinct CDR3 sequences, with around 17% observed a single time. Documented time point: newly diagnosed GD, antithyroid drugs for less than 3 months. RNA from PBMCs was the source of the TCR library. Separately, the same data were catalogued under a study of T cells in Graves' hyperthyroidism and ophthalmopathy.

The specimen was peripheral blood mononuclear cells (PBMCs), collected at new diagnosis, from a patient treated with antithyroid drugs. These TCRs come from a woman aged 30 to 39 with Graves disease.

The chain recombines TRBV27 with TRBJ2-7, with 9 bases aligning to TRBD1. The CDR3 totals 15 residues. CDR1 is MNHEY, CDR2 SMNVEV, per germline (reference sequence). J was trimmed by 4 bases and V by 8 bases; bases with no gene match: 12. CDR3 protein: CASGFTGGGLYEQYF. DNA of the CDR3: TGTGCCAGCGGCTTTACAGGGGGCGGACTTTACGAGCAGTACTTC.

V is TRBV3-1 and J is TRBJ1-5, with D uncertain. This CDR3 is 14 amino acids long. Germline V gene sequence: CDR1 LGHDT, CDR2 YNNKEL (reference sequence). V shed 0 bases and J shed 0 bases, with 3 bases lying between them. CDR3 sequence: CASSQDLSNQPQHF. CDR3 bases: TGTGCCAGCAGCCAAGATCTTAGCAATCAGCCCCAGCATTTT. Full variable domain (remainder filled in from reference TRBV3-1 and TRBJ1-5): DTAVSQTPKYLVTQMGNDKSIKCEQNLGHDTMYWYKQDSKKFLKIMFSYNNKELIINETVPNRFSPKSPDKAHLNLHINSLELGDSAVYFCASSQDLSNQPQHFGDGTRLSIL.

This clonotype was observed at least ten times. The chain joins TRBV6-1 to TRBJ1-3; TRBD1 agrees at 7 bases. The CDR3 spans 15 residues. From germline, CDR1 is MNHNS and CDR2 SASEGT. J lost 1 base, V lost 5 bases, and 5 bases had no gene match. The CDR3, as DNA: TGTGCCAGCAGTCCTGTGACAGGGTCTGGAAACACCATATATTTT. Translating it yields CASSPVTGSGNTIYF.

Of note for this clonotype: A junction end diverges from the germline sequence, so it may reflect a read error. J is TRBJ1-1 and V is TRBV19; 7 nucleotides line up with TRBD1. The germline gives CDR1 LNHDA, CDR2 SQIVND (reference sequence). The CDR3 is 17 residues long. DNA for the CDR3: TGTGCCAGTAGTATAAGGGCTACCGGACAGGTGAAAACTGAAGCTTTCTTT. Its translation: CASSIRATGQVKTEAFF.

The J gene is TRBJ1-1, the V gene TRBV5-1, with a possible D match to TRBD1 (6 bases). The V end lost 4 bases, the J end lost 11 bases, and 18 bases lay between the germline ends. The CDR3 spans 13 residues. Germline CDR1 and CDR2: SGHRS and YFSETQ. CDR3 loop: CASSEQGGQGAFF. The CDR3 coding sequence is TGCGCCAGCAGCGAACAGGGCGGCCAAGGGGCTTTCTTT. Drawing the rest from reference TRBV5-1 and TRBJ1-1, the complete variable domain is KAGVTQTPRYLIKTRGQQVTLSCSPISGHRSVSWYQQTPGQGLQFLFEYFSETQRNKGNFPGRFSGRQFSNSRSEMNVSTLELGDSALYLCASSEQGGQGAFFGQGTRLTVV.